Below, 18 T cell receptor beta chains from the same sample are listed, as sequenced in a study of early T cells in non-severe SARS-CoV-2 infection. Using its own MiXCR run on the 5' RACE reads, TCRdb lists one record per CDR3 protein. The sample has around 33,000 distinct CDR3 sequences, 6% to 7% seen once. The specimen sequenced was whole blood. These receptors were taken from an adult who was a healthcare worker with PCR-confirmed SARS-CoV-2 infection or an uninfected control (not recorded which).

The chain has TRBV30 and TRBJ1-2, with TRBD1 matching over 7 bases. The CDR3 is made up of 13 amino acids. Trimming removed 0 bases from V and 8 bases from J; junction bases left unmatched: 6. CDR1 GTSNPN and CDR2 SVGIG come from the germline V gene (reference sequence). The CDR3 region is CAWSVTGTEGYTF. CDR3 nucleotide sequence: TGTGCCTGGAGTGTAACGGGGACAGAAGGCTACACCTTC.

This clonotype has a handful of counts. This rearrangement joins TRBV6-6 to TRBJ1-2, with D hard to call. This CDR3 region has 12 residues. Per germline, CDR1 MNHNY and CDR2 SVGAGI (reference sequence). V lost 7 bases and J lost 3, with 9 bases in between. CDR3 region: CASTGSYYGYTF. CDR3 bases: TGTGCCAGCACCGGATCTTACTATGGCTACACCTTC.

This clonotype was counted many times. The chain uses TRBV30 and TRBJ1-1; TRBD1 agrees at 7 bases. The CDR3 runs to 12 residues. Germline V gene data show CDR1 as GTSNPN and CDR2 as SVGIG (reference sequence). After removal of 7 bases from V and 4 bases from J, the junction contained 6 bases not matched to a gene. The CDR3 DNA follows: TGTGCCTCCCACAGGGGTGGCACTGAAGCTTTCTTT. Translating gives CASHRGGTEAFF.

This clonotype was seen a handful of times. The chain uses TRBV12-3 or TRBV12-4 and TRBJ1-3; TRBD1 agrees at 12 bases. J lost 0 bases, V lost 7 bases, and 13 bases had no gene match. The CDR3 contains 19 residues. The CDR3 coding sequence is TGTGCCAGCATCCCCCGGGACAGGGGGCTTTCCAGCTCTGGAAACACCATATATTTT. It encodes CASIPRDRGLSSSGNTIYF.

V is TRBV6-2 or TRBV6-3 and J is TRBJ2-2; D is unclear. This CDR3 spans 10 amino acids. Germline CDR1 and CDR2: MNHEY and SVGEGT. V lost 9 bases to trimming and J lost 1 base, with 0 bases between them. The CDR3, as DNA: TGTGCCAGGAACACCGGGGAGCTGTTTTTT. This gives the protein CARNTGELFF.

This clonotype was counted only a few times. The rearrangement links TRBV6-5 to TRBJ2-7, with 7 nucleotides matching TRBD2. The V gene's germline CDR1 is MNHEY and CDR2 SVGAGI. J lost 4 bases, V lost 2 bases, and 8 bases had no gene match. The CDR3 totals 15 residues. The CDR3 sequence: CASSYGVQGGYEQYF. CDR3 bases: TGTGCCAGCAGTTACGGGGTGCAGGGAGGGTACGAGCAGTACTTC.

This clonotype was seen many times. The chain uses TRBV20-1 and TRBJ1-5, with D possibly being TRBD1 (5 bases). V lost 6 bases to trimming and J lost 1 base, with 10 bases between them. Germline CDR1 reads DFQATT; CDR2 reads SNEGSKA (reference sequence). This CDR3 has 13 amino acids. CDR3 protein: CSADRQSNQPQHF. The CDR3 DNA reads as TGCAGTGCGGATCGACAGAGCAATCAGCCCCAGCATTTT.

At least ten counts were recorded for this clonotype. The chain has TRBV18 and TRBJ1-2; TRBD1 matches at 7 bases. With V trimmed by 6 bases and J by 0 bases, 10 bases remained unmatched. The CDR3 sequence is 16 residues long. Per the germline V gene, CDR1 is KGHSH and CDR2 is LQKENI. The CDR3 region is CASSETGNQANYGYTF. CDR3 sequence (DNA): TGTGCCAGCTCGGAGACAGGGAACCAAGCTAACTATGGCTACACCTTC.

This clonotype was detected many times. The CDR3 loop is CASSLRRAPDTQYF. The CDR3 DNA is TGTGCCAGCAGCTTACGTAGGGCACCAGATACGCAGTATTTT. The chain couples TRBV7-3 to TRBJ2-3; D unclear. Trimming pared 2 bases from V and 4 bases from J, leaving 10 bases between. Germline V gene sequence: CDR1 SGHTA, CDR2 FQGTGA. This CDR3 is 14 amino acids long.

In this sample, this clonotype turned up many times. J is TRBJ1-5 and V is TRBV20-1; D call uncertain. This CDR3 has 13 residues. V lost 0 bases to trimming and J lost 4 bases, with 7 bases between them. Germline V CDR1 and CDR2: DFQATT, SNEGSKA (reference sequence). This CDR3 is CSARDFRNQPQHF. Here the CDR3 DNA reads TGCAGTGCTAGAGATTTCCGTAATCAGCCCCAGCATTTT.

This clonotype was detected many times. V is TRBV20-1 and J is TRBJ2-1; D gene uncertain. The CDR3 runs 11 residues. Trimming cost V 8 bases and J 3 bases, with 8 bases left between them. CDR1 and CDR2 (germline): DFQATT, SNEGSKA (reference sequence). CDR3 residues: CSSKFYNEQFF. The CDR3 bases are TGCAGTTCCAAATTCTACAATGAGCAGTTCTTC.

The sample holds a few counts of this clonotype. The genes are TRBV15 and TRBJ1-5, with D tentatively TRBD1 (6 bases). Looked up from germline, CDR1 is LNHNV and CDR2 is YYDKDF (reference sequence). V gave up 0 bases and J gave up 3 bases, with 9 bases separating them. The CDR3 contains 15 residues. This CDR3 is CATSRDRGPNQPQHF. The CDR3 nucleotides read TGTGCCACCAGCAGAGACAGGGGTCCCAATCAGCCCCAGCATTTT.

Many counts were recorded for this clonotype. The chain combines TRBV12-3 or TRBV12-4 with TRBJ2-7; D not resolved. This CDR3 region has 15 residues. V lost 5 bases and J lost 2, with 16 bases in between. CDR3 sequence: CASSPDPTRTYEQYF. The CDR3 region has the DNA TGTGCCAGCAGTCCCGACCCTACAAGAACCTACGAGCAGTACTTC.

This clonotype was counted at least ten times. The CDR3 DNA reads TGTGCCAGCAGTGAACAGTCAGGGACCGCTAGCACAGATACGCAGTATTTT. Its protein is CASSEQSGTASTDTQYF. The J gene is TRBJ2-3, the V gene TRBV2; tentatively, D is TRBD1 or TRBD2 (5 bases each). Germline lookup yields CDR1 SNHLY and CDR2 FYNNEI. V shed 2 bases and J shed 0 bases, with 15 bases lying between them. The length of the CDR3 is 17 residues.

This clonotype was counted ten times or more. The chain recombines TRBV6-5 with TRBJ1-6; D not certain. Trimming pared 7 bases from V and 5 bases from J, leaving 15 bases between. From germline, CDR1 is MNHEY and CDR2 SVGAGI. The CDR3 sequence is 15 residues long. The CDR3 loop reads CASTPSSPNNSPLHF. In DNA, the CDR3 is TGTGCCAGCACCCCGAGCAGCCCGAATAATTCACCCCTCCACTTT.

This clonotype was observed many times. The V call is TRBV30, the J call TRBJ1-6; D remains unclear. Germline CDR1 reads GTSNPN; CDR2 reads SVGIG (reference sequence). V was trimmed by 5 bases and J by 14 bases, leaving 13 bases between them. The CDR3 consists of 11 residues. The CDR3 spells CAWQSPSTLHF. CDR3 DNA: TGTGCCTGGCAATCACCTTCCACCCTCCACTTT.

This clonotype was detected ten times or more. The CDR3 DNA reads TGTGCCAGCAGTTTGGAGAGCAATCAGCCCCAGCATTTT. Its translation: CASSLESNQPQHF. The chain combines TRBV27 with TRBJ1-5; D uncertain. The CDR3 length is 13 residues. CDR1 is MNHEY and CDR2 is SMNVEV in the germline V gene (reference sequence). The V end lost 3 bases, the J end lost 1 base, and 4 bases lay between the germline ends.

This clonotype was counted ten times or more. The genes are TRBV27 and TRBJ1-5, with D unresolved. This CDR3 comprises 13 residues. Germline V gene data show CDR1 as MNHEY and CDR2 as SMNVEV (reference sequence). V was trimmed by 6 bases and J by 6 bases, leaving 12 bases between them. CDR3: CASRLTLGQPQHF. Here the CDR3 DNA reads TGTGCCAGCAGGTTGACGTTGGGTCAGCCCCAGCATTTT.